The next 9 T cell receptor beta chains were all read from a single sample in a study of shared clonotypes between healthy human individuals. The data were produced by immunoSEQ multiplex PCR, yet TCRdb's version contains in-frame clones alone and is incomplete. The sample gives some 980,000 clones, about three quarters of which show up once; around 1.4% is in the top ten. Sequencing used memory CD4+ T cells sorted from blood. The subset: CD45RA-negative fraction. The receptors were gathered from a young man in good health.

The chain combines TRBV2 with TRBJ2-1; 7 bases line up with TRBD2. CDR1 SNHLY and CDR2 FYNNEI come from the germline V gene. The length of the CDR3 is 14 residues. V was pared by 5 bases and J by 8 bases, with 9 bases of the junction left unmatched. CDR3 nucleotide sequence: TGTGCCAGCAGTACCTTGGCTGGGAGGGATGAGCAGTTCTTC. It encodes CASSTLAGRDEQFF.

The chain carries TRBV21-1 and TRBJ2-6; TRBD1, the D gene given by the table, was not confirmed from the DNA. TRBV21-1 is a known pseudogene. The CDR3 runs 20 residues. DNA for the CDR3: TGTGCCAGCAGCAAAGAGGCTGGGGCAGGGGCCAGGACTGGGGCCAACGTCCTGACTTTC. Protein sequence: CASSKEAGAGARTGANVLTF.

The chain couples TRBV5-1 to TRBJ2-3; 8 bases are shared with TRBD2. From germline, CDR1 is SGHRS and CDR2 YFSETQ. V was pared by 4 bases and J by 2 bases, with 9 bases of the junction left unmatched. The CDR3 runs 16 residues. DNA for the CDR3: TGCGCCAGCAGCCCCGGGGGGGCGGGGACCACAGATACGCAGTATTTT. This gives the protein CASSPGGAGTTDTQYF.

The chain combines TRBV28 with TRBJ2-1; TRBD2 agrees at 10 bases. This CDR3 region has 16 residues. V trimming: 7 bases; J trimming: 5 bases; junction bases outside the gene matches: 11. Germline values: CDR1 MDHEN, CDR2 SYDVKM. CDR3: CASTLYGTSANNEQFF. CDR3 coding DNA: TGTGCCAGCACCCTATACGGGACTAGCGCCAACAATGAGCAGTTCTTC. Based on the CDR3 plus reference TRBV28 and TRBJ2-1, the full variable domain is DVKVTQSSRYLVKRTGEKVFLECVQDMDHENMFWYRQDPGLGLRLIYFSYDVKMKEKGDIPEGYSVSREKKERFSLILESASTNQTSMYLCASTLYGTSANNEQFFGPGTRLTVL.

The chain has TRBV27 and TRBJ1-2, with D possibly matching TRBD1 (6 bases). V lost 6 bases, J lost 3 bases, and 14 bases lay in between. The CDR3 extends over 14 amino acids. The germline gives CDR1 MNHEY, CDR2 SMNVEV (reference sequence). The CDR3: CASSDWTDHYGYTF. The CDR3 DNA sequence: TGTGCCAGCAGCGATTGGACAGATCACTATGGCTACACCTTC.

The DNA for the CDR3 is TGTGCCAGCAAACCTAGCGGGAGTGTCGGAGATACGCAGTATTTT. It yields the protein CASKPSGSVGDTQYF. The chain carries TRBV2 and TRBJ2-3; TRBD2 aligns across 10 bases. The CDR3 runs to 15 residues. With V trimmed by 7 bases and J by 5 bases, 9 bases remained unmatched. Germline assignment: CDR1 SNHLY and CDR2 FYNNEI.

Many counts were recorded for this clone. This CDR3 reads CASTRGGATEAFF. The CDR3, as DNA: TGTGCCAGTACCAGGGGGGGGGCCACTGAAGCTTTCTTT. V is TRBV19 and J is TRBJ1-1; 7 nucleotides agree with TRBD1. With 7 bases clipped from V and 4 bases from J, the junction kept 6 bases outside the gene matches. Germline assignment: CDR1 LNHDA and CDR2 SQIVND (reference sequence). CDR3 length equals 13 residues.

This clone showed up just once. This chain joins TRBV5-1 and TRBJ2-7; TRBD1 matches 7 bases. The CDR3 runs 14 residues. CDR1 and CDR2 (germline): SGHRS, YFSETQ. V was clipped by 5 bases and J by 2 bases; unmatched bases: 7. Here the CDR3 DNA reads TGCGCCAGCAGTCGGGAAGGACAGGCCTACGAGCAGTACTTC. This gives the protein CASSREGQAYEQYF.

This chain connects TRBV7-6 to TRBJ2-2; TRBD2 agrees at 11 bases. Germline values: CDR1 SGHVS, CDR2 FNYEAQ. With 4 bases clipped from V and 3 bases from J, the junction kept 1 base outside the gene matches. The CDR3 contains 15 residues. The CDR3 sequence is CASSYSGRDTGELFF. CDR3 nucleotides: TGTGCCAGCAGCTATAGCGGGAGGGACACCGGGGAGCTGTTTTTT. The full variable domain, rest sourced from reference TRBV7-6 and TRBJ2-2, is GAGVSQSPRYKVTKRGQDVALRCDPISGHVSLYWYRQALGQGPEFLTYFNYEAQQDKSGLPNDRFSAERPEGSISTLTIQRTEQRDSAMYRCASSYSGRDTGELFFGEGSRLTVL.